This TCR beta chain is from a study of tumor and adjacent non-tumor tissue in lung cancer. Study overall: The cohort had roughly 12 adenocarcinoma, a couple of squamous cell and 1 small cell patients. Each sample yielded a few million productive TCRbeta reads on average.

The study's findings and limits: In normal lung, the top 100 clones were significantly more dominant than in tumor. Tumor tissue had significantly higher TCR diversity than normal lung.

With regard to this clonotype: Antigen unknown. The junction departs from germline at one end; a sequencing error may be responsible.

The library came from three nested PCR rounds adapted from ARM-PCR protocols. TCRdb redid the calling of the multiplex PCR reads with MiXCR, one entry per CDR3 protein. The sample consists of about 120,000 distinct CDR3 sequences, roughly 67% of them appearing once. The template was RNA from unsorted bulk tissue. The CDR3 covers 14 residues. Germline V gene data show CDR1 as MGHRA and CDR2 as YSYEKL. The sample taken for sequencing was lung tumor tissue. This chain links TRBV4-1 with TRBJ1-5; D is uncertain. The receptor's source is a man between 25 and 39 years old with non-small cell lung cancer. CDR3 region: CASSQEQANQPHHF. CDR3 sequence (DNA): TGCGCAAGCAGCCAAGAGCAGGCGAATCAGCCCCACCACTTT.